This is a list of T cell receptor beta chains from one sample in a study of blood T cells in healthy people across ages. TCRdb re-called the 5' RACE reads through MiXCR, storing one row per CDR3 protein. The sample includes about 1,600,000 distinct CDR3 sequences, about 43% of them seen just once. The sample taken for sequencing was blood. The receptors derive from a woman between 18 and 29 years old in good health. Both conserved end residues are part of each CDR3. Each record gives: J gene, V gene, clone size, D gene, CDR3 protein, CDR3 DNA. D genes are given only for firm matches. Size is omitted from some rows. Given values are once, few, many or a class for expanded clones.

TRBJ2-1	TRBV7-6	few	NA	CASSLAAGLNNEQFF	TGTGCCAGCAGCTTAGCCGCAGGACTAAACAATGAGCAGTTCTTC
TRBJ2-7	TRBV5-1	NA	NA	CASSLAGMITYNEQYF	TGCGCCAGCAGCTTGGCCGGGATGATTACCTACAATGAGCAGTACTTC
TRBJ2-5	TRBV20-1	NA	TRBD2	CSARDQSGSFEGYQETQYF	TGCAGTGCTAGAGATCAGAGCGGGAGCTTTGAGGGGTACCAAGAGACCCAGTACTTC
TRBJ1-1	TRBV20-1	NA	NA	CSAHGRVYTEAFF	TGCAGTGCTCACGGGAGGGTATACACTGAAGCTTTCTTT
TRBJ2-3	TRBV5-1	many	NA	CASSLGTGADTQYF	TGCGCCAGCAGCTTGGGGACCGGAGCAGATACGCAGTATTTT
TRBJ1-1	TRBV25-1	NA	NA	CASSDQGGNTEAFF	TGTGCCAGCAGTGATCAGGGCGGGAACACTGAAGCTTTCTTT
TRBJ1-2	TRBV4-2	NA	NA	CASSQEAASLPGYTF	TGTGCCAGCAGCCAAGAAGCGGCGTCGTTACCTGGCTACACCTTC
TRBJ1-3	TRBV12-3/TRBV12-4	once	TRBD1	CASRRQGRDTIYF	TGTGCCAGCAGACGACAGGGAAGAGACACCATATATTTT
TRBJ2-7	TRBV4-1	few	TRBD2	CASSHVLADSYEQYF	TGCGCCAGCAGCCATGTACTAGCGGACTCCTACGAGCAGTACTTC
TRBJ1-5	TRBV2	NA	NA	CASSEGSGVPQHF	TGTGCCAGCAGTGAAGGCAGTGGGGTACCCCAGCATTTT
TRBJ2-7	TRBV30	few	NA	CAWSGPSYEQYF	TGTGCCTGGAGTGGCCCGTCCTACGAGCAGTACTTC
TRBJ1-2	TRBV6-5	NA	NA	CASRPNQVVYGYTF	TGTGCCAGCAGGCCCAACCAGGTGGTCTATGGCTACACCTTC
TRBJ2-3	TRBV2	NA	TRBD1	CASSASPGQVTDTQYF	TGTGCCAGCAGCGCCTCCCCCGGACAGGTAACAGATACGCAGTATTTT
TRBJ2-1	TRBV20-1	NA	TRBD2	CSAGGGWAGAGNEQFF	TGCAGTGCTGGCGGGGGTTGGGCGGGAGCGGGCAATGAGCAGTTCTTC
TRBJ2-5	TRBV11-2	NA	TRBD2	CASSLVWLAGDNEQYF	TGTGCCAGCAGCTTAGTTTGGCTAGCGGGAGACAATGAGCAGTACTTC
TRBJ2-5	TRBV12-3/TRBV12-4	few	NA	CASTTSGWGLSQETQYF	TGTGCCAGCACCACCTCGGGCTGGGGACTCTCACAAGAGACCCAGTACTTC
TRBJ2-1	TRBV6-2/TRBV6-3	few	TRBD2	CASRRSGGLNEQFF	TGTGCCAGCAGAAGGAGCGGGGGACTCAATGAGCAGTTCTTC
TRBJ2-3	TRBV20-1	NA	NA	CSVLANSDTQYF	TGCAGTGTACTGGCAAACTCAGATACGCAGTATTTT
TRBJ1-5	TRBV2	NA	NA	CASSLDSTPNQPQHF	TGTGCCAGCAGTTTGGACAGCACTCCGAATCAGCCCCAGCATTTT
TRBJ2-3	TRBV30	NA	TRBD1	CAWRVRQGAAQYF	TGTGCCTGGAGAGTAAGACAGGGGGCTGCGCAGTATTTT
TRBJ2-1	TRBV24-1	few	TRBD1	CATSDSKTGTTYNEQFF	TGTGCCACCAGTGATTCAAAGACAGGGACAACCTACAATGAGCAGTTCTTC
TRBJ2-1	TRBV11-2	NA	NA	CASSLVQGTYNEQFF	TGTGCCAGCAGCTTAGTCCAGGGGACCTACAATGAGCAGTTCTTC
TRBJ2-7	TRBV28	NA	NA	CASSLHQGGYEQYF	TGTGCCAGCAGTTTACACCAGGGTGGATACGAGCAGTACTTC
TRBJ1-1	TRBV4-1	few	NA	CASSLQIQGTEAFF	TGCGCCAGCAGCCTCCAAATCCAGGGCACTGAAGCTTTCTTT
TRBJ2-7	TRBV28	NA	TRBD2	CASSFRASGTVGSYNEQYF	TGTGCCAGCAGTTTCCGGGCTAGCGGGACGGTAGGCTCCTACAATGAGCAGTACTTC
TRBJ1-5	TRBV20-1	few	NA	CSARDHEGGGQPQHF	TGCAGTGCTAGAGATCACGAGGGAGGAGGGCAGCCCCAGCATTTT
TRBJ2-1	TRBV6-5	NA	NA	CASSYFHQGSEQFF	TGTGCCAGCAGTTATTTTCATCAGGGAAGTGAGCAGTTCTTC
TRBJ1-1	TRBV15	NA	NA	CATSPANTEAFF	TGTGCCACCAGCCCAGCGAACACTGAAGCTTTCTTT
TRBJ2-7	TRBV28	NA	NA	CASSFYPGHEQYF	TGTGCCAGCAGTTTTTACCCTGGCCACGAGCAGTACTTC
TRBJ2-5	TRBV12-3/TRBV12-4	NA	NA	CASRSGGGKTRTGTARKETQYF	TGTGCCAGCAGGTCGGGGGGCGGCAAAACCAGAACGGGGACAGCGAGAAAAGAGACCCAGTACTTC
TRBJ2-5	TRBV25-1	NA	TRBD2	CASSRIAGDQETQYF	TGTGCCAGCAGTCGGATAGCGGGGGACCAAGAGACCCAGTACTTC
TRBJ2-5	TRBV6-5	few	TRBD2	CASSYSVAGTQETQYF	TGTGCCAGCAGTTACTCGGTAGCGGGGACCCAAGAGACCCAGTACTTC
TRBJ1-4	TRBV4-2	few	NA	CASSQDGTDEKLFF	TGTGCCAGCAGCCAAGATGGCACCGATGAAAAACTGTTTTTT
TRBJ1-5	TRBV25-1	NA	NA	CASSTGASEDQPQHF	TGTGCCAGCAGTACCGGCGCCAGCGAGGATCAGCCCCAGCATTTT
TRBJ1-6	TRBV5-1	NA	NA	CASSLWEQGNRPLHF	TGCGCCAGCAGCTTGTGGGAACAGGGAAATCGGCCCCTCCACTTT
TRBJ2-5	TRBV5-1	NA	NA	CASSSERTTYQETQYF	TGCGCCAGCAGCTCCGAAAGGACAACGTACCAAGAGACCCAGTACTTC
TRBJ2-1	TRBV12-3/TRBV12-4	NA	NA	CASSLVRNFYEQFF	TGTGCCAGCAGTTTAGTTAGGAACTTCTACGAGCAGTTCTTC
TRBJ2-1	TRBV14	NA	NA	CASSRGVEGSALYNEQFF	TGTGCCAGCAGCCGCGGGGTGGAGGGATCCGCTTTATACAATGAGCAGTTCTTC
TRBJ2-7	TRBV12-3/TRBV12-4	NA	NA	CASSLGSRTEQYF	TGTGCCAGCAGTTTAGGATCTCGAACCGAGCAGTACTTC
TRBJ2-1	TRBV3-1	once	TRBD2	CASSQVSGRIYNEQFF	TGTGCCAGCAGCCAAGTGAGCGGGAGGATCTACAATGAGCAGTTCTTC
TRBJ1-1	TRBV5-1	NA	NA	CASSLGGQDNTEAFF	TGCGCCAGCAGCTTGGGAGGCCAAGATAACACTGAAGCTTTCTTT
TRBJ2-7	TRBV20-1	NA	TRBD2	CSASGLAGPYEQYF	TGCAGTGCTTCAGGACTAGCGGGACCCTACGAGCAGTACTTC
TRBJ2-7	TRBV3-1	NA	TRBD1	CASSQTIGDRPSYEQYF	TGTGCCAGCAGCCAGACAATTGGGGACAGACCTAGCTACGAGCAGTACTTC
TRBJ1-5	TRBV6-5	NA	NA	CASRLGGAGNQPQHF	TGTGCCAGCAGGTTAGGAGGGGCGGGCAATCAGCCCCAGCATTTT
TRBJ2-2	TRBV2	NA	NA	CASRAGPPGELFF	TGTGCCAGCAGAGCGGGCCCGCCCGGGGAGCTGTTTTTT
TRBJ2-7	TRBV12-3/TRBV12-4	few	TRBD1	CASSDGQADYEQYF	TGTGCCAGCAGTGATGGACAGGCTGATTACGAGCAGTACTTC
TRBJ2-1	TRBV11-2	NA	TRBD2	CASSLWREPYNEQFF	TGTGCCAGCAGCTTATGGCGGGAGCCCTACAATGAGCAGTTCTTC
TRBJ2-6	TRBV4-1	NA	NA	CASSPMGSGANVLTF	TGTGCCAGCAGCCCCATGGGCTCTGGGGCCAACGTCCTGACTTTC
TRBJ2-5	TRBV2	many	TRBD2	CASSQSGVYQETQYF	TGTGCCAGCAGTCAAAGCGGGGTGTACCAAGAGACCCAGTACTTC
TRBJ2-3	TRBV2	NA	TRBD2	CASSQPGLATDTQYF	TGTGCCAGCAGTCAACCTGGACTAGCAACTGATACGCAGTATTTT
TRBJ2-7	TRBV28	few	NA	CASSLTVPPEQYF	TGTGCCAGCAGTTTAACCGTCCCCCCAGAGCAGTACTTC
TRBJ2-1	TRBV11-2	NA	NA	CASSLEVTGAYNEQFF	TGTGCCAGCAGCTTAGAGGTTACGGGAGCCTACAATGAGCAGTTCTTC
TRBJ2-3	TRBV5-1	NA	TRBD2	CASSLPVAGGDTQYF	TGCGCCAGCAGCTTGCCAGTAGCGGGAGGAGATACGCAGTATTTT
TRBJ2-2	TRBV5-1	NA	TRBD2	CASSQGTSGRAGELFF	TGCGCCAGCAGCCAAGGGACTAGCGGGAGGGCCGGGGAGCTGTTTTTT